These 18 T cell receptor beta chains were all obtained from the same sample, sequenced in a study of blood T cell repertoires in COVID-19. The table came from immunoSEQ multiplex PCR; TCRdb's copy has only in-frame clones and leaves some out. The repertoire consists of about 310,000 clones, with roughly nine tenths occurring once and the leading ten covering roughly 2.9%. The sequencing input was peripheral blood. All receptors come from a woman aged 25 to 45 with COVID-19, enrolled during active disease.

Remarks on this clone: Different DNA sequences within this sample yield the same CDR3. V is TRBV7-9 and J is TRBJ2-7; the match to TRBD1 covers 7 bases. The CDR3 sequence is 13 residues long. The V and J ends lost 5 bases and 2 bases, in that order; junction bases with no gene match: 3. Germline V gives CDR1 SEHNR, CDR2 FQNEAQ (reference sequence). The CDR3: CASSLTGAYEQYF. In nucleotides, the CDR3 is TGTGCCAGCAGCCTAACAGGGGCCTACGAGCAGTACTTC. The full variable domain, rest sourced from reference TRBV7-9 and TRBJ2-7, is DTGVSQNPRHKITKRGQNVTFRCDPISEHNRLYWYRQTLGQGPEFLTYFQNEAQLEKSRLLSDRFSAERPKGSFSTLEIQRTEQGDSAMYLCASSLTGAYEQYFGPGTRLTVT.

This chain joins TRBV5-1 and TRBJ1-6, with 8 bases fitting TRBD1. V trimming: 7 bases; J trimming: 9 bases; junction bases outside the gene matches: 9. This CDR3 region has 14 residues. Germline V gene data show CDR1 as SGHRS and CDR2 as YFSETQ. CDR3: CASGSTGEGSPLHF. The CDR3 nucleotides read TGCGCCAGCGGCTCGACAGGGGAAGGTTCACCCCTCCACTTT.

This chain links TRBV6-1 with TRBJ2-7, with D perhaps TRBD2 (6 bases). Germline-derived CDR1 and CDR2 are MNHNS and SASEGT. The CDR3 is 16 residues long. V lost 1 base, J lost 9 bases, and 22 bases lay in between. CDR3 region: CASSEEVGGFPPGQYF. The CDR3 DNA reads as TGTGCCAGCAGTGAAGAGGTTGGAGGGTTCCCACCCGGGCAGTACTTC.

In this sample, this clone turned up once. The CDR3 nucleotides are TGTGCCAGCAGCCAAGATAACGGTCAGCCCCAGCATTTT. The encoded protein is CASSQDNGQPQHF. This chain links TRBV3-1 (or the pseudogene TRBV3-2) with TRBJ1-5; D ambiguous. This CDR3 comprises 13 residues. Germline CDR1 reads LGHDT; CDR2 reads YNNKEL (reference sequence). Trimming took 0 bases from V and 6 from J, leaving 6 bases between them.

The CDR3 is CASSLRGLAGDRTGELFF. The CDR3 nucleotides are TGTGCCAGCAGCTTAAGGGGACTAGCGGGAGATCGGACCGGGGAGCTGTTTTTT. This rearrangement joins TRBV7-8 to TRBJ2-2, with 14 bases fitting TRBD2. V gave up 2 bases and J gave up 5 bases; unmatched junction bases: 7. Germline CDR1 reads SGHVS; CDR2 reads FQNEAQ. The CDR3 is 18 residues long.

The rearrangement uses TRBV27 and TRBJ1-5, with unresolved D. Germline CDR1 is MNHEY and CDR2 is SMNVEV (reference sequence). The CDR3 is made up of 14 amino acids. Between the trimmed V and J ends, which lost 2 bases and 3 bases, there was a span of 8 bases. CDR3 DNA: TGTGCCAGCAGTTTAAACGGGTACAATCAGCCCCAGCATTTT. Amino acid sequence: CASSLNGYNQPQHF.

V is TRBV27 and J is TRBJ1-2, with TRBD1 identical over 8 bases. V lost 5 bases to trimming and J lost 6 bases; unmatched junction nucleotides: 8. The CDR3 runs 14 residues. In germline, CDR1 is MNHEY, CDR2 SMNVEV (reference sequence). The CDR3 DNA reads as TGTGCCAGCAGTACCCGGACAGGGCGGGATGGCTACACCTTC. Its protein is CASSTRTGRDGYTF.

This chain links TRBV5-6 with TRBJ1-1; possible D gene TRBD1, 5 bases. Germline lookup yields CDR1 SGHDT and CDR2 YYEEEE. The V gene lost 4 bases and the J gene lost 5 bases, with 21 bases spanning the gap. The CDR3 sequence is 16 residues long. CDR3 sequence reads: CASSPPTGFGGTEAFF. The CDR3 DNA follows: TGTGCCAGCAGCCCCCCAACGGGATTTGGGGGGACTGAAGCTTTCTTT.

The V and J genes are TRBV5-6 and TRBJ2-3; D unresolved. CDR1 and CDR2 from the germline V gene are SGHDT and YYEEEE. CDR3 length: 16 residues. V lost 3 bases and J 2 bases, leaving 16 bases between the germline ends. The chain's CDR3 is CASSSLLESNTDTQYF. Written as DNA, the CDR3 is TGTGCCAGCAGCTCCTTATTAGAATCAAACACAGATACGCAGTATTTT.

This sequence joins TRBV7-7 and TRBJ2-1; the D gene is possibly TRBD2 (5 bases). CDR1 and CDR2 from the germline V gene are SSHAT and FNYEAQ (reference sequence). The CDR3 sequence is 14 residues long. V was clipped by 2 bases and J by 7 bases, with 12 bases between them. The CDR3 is CASSLLASGNEQFF. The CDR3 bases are TGTGCCAGCAGCTTACTGGCTTCGGGAAATGAGCAGTTCTTC.

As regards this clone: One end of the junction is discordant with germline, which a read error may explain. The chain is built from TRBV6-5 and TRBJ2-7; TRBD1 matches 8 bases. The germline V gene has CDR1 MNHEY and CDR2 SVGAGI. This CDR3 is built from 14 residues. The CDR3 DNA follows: TGTGCCAGCAGTAAGCAGGGGGCCTCCGACGAGCAGTACTTC. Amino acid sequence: CASSKQGASDEQYF.

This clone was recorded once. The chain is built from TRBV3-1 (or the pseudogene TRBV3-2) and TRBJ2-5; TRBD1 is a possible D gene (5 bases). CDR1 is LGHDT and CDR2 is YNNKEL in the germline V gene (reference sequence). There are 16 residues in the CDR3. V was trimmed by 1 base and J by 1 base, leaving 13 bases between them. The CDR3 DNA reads TGTGCCAGCAGCCAAGCTGTGGCAGGGCGCCAAGAGACCCAGTACTTC. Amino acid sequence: CASSQAVAGRQETQYF.

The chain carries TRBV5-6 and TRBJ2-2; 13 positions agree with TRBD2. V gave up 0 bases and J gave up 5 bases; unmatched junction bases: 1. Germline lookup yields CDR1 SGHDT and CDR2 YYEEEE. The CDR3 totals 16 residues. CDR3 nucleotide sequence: TGTGCCAGCAGCTTGGGACTAGCGGGAGGTACCGGGGAGCTGTTTTTT. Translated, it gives CASSLGLAGGTGELFF.

The CDR3 reads CASSRGTEQYF. The CDR3 DNA reads as TGTGCCAGCAGCCGGGGGACCGAGCAGTACTTC. J is TRBJ2-7 and V is TRBV7-9; D may be TRBD2 (6 bases). This CDR3 has 11 residues. Looked up from germline, CDR1 is SEHNR and CDR2 is FQNEAQ (reference sequence). Trimming took 5 bases from V and 6 from J, leaving 8 bases between them.

This chain's CDR3 is CASSPEVPQPQHF. CDR3 coding DNA: TGTGCCAGCTCCCCAGAAGTCCCCCAGCCCCAGCATTTT. This chain joins TRBV2 and TRBJ1-5; D unresolved. The CDR3 covers 13 residues. Germline values: CDR1 SNHLY, CDR2 FYNNEI. Trimming stripped 8 bases from V and 7 bases from J, with 15 bases between.

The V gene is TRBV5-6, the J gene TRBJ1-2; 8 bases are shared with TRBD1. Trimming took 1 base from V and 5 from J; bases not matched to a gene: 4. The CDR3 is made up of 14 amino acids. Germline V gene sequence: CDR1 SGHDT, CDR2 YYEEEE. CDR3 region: CASSLLRTGYGYTF. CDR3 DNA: TGTGCCAGCAGCTTGCTTCGGACAGGGTATGGCTACACCTTC.

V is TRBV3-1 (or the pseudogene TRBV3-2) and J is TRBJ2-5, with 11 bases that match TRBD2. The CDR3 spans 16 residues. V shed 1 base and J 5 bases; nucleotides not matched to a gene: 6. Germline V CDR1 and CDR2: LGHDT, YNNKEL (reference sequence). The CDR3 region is CASSQGSLAGVETQYF. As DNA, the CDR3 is TGTGCCAGCAGCCAAGGCTCACTAGCGGGAGTTGAGACCCAGTACTTC.

The CDR3 region has the DNA TGCGCCAGCAGCATAGACAGGGCTAGCACAGATACGCAGTATTTT. It translates to CASSIDRASTDTQYF. The chain uses TRBV5-1 and TRBJ2-3; 7 bases map to TRBD1. The junction had 5 bases not matched to a gene; V was cut back by 4 bases and J by 0 bases. Germline loops: CDR1 SGHRS, CDR2 YFSETQ. This CDR3 comprises 15 residues. Full variable domain (outside the CDR3, taken from reference TRBV5-1 and TRBJ2-3): KAGVTQTPRYLIKTRGQQVTLSCSPISGHRSVSWYQQTPGQGLQFLFEYFSETQRNKGNFPGRFSGRQFSNSRSEMNVSTLELGDSALYLCASSIDRASTDTQYFGPGTRLTVL.